This T cell receptor (beta chain) was captured in a study of beta chain features in type 1 diabetes. Study-level results: It was among patients, rather than healthy donors, that naive, central memory and Treg TCRB repertoires appeared more similar. When Type 1 diabetes patients were examined, their TCRB CDR3s proved moderately but significantly shorter in all four CD4+ subsets.

Sorting gave populations that all exceeded 95% purity. This clone was seen only a few times. The antigen is not known. This CDR3 region has 13 residues. The V end was cut by 4 bases, the J end by 6 bases, with 8 bases between. Germline V lookup: CDR1 SGHRS, CDR2 YFSETQ. Expressed TCRB transcripts were sequenced after all isolated RNA was converted to cDNA. Clones were sequenced by immunoSEQ multiplex PCR, and TCRdb holds only the in-frame ones, with some missing. This sample has about 300,000 clones, with roughly 13% found just once. The source material was naive CD4+ T cells from blood. This receptor was taken from a woman aged 18-29 years with type 1 diabetes. The chain employs TRBV5-1 and TRBJ2-6; no clear D gene. The CDR3, as DNA: TGCGCCAGCAGCCCCCCCCTGGCCAACGTCCTGACTTTC. It specifies CASSPPLANVLTF.